Shown below are 19 T cell receptor beta chains from a single sample sequenced in a study of blood T cell repertoires in COVID-19 (dated by TCRdb to 2020 to 2021). Receptor amplification or capture employed the immunoSEQ multiplex PCR assay. Not all clones reach the TCRdb copy of this immuneACCESS table, which keeps in-frame sequences only. Checked studies attribute under half of the gap to unresolved V genes and leave the rest unexplained. In all, the sample holds 150,000 to 200,000 clones, and more than 75% of those were seen once. The ten largest account for 7% of the sample. The sequenced material came from PBMCs or T cells enriched from blood (not recorded which). The receptors come from a woman aged 50 to 60 who had recovered from COVID-19.

The gene calls are TRBV28 and TRBJ2-1, with 9 bases matching TRBD2. The germline gives CDR1 MDHEN, CDR2 SYDVKM. CDR3 length: 14 amino acids. With V trimmed by 5 bases and J by 6 bases, 5 bases remained unmatched. The CDR3 here is CASSAGGGVNEQFF. The CDR3 nucleotides read TGTGCCAGCAGTGCGGGAGGGGGGGTCAATGAGCAGTTCTTC. Combining the CDR3 with reference TRBV28 and TRBJ2-1 gives the whole variable domain DVKVTQSSRYLVKRTGEKVFLECVQDMDHENMFWYRQDPGLGLRLIYFSYDVKMKEKGDIPEGYSVSREKKERFSLILESASTNQTSMYLCASSAGGGVNEQFFGPGTRLTVL.

This CDR3 reads CASSWRQVMNTGELFF. The CDR3, as DNA: TGTGCCAGCAGCTGGAGACAGGTGATGAACACCGGGGAGCTGTTTTTT. The V and J genes are TRBV7-8 and TRBJ2-2, with D possibly matching TRBD1 (6 bases). Trimming stripped 4 bases from V and 1 base from J, with 13 bases between. This CDR3 spans 16 amino acids. Germline loops: CDR1 SGHVS, CDR2 FQNEAQ.

The gene calls are TRBV7-2 and TRBJ1-5; possibly TRBD1 for D (5 bases). The CDR3 totals 16 residues. Per germline, CDR1 SGHTA and CDR2 FQGNSA. V was shortened by 3 bases and J by 3 bases, with 15 bases between the two germline ends. In DNA, the CDR3 is TGTGCCAGCAGCTTGTTCCTAACAGGATCCAATCAGCCCCAGCATTTT. Translation: CASSLFLTGSNQPQHF.

This clone has more than one count but fewer than ten. The genes are TRBV6-5 and TRBJ1-2; no clear D gene. The V end lost 0 bases, the J end lost 4 bases, and 9 bases lay between the germline ends. Per the germline V gene, CDR1 is MNHEY and CDR2 is SVGAGI. This CDR3 is 14 amino acids long. The CDR3: CASSYSPILYGYTF. The CDR3 region has the DNA TGTGCCAGCAGTTACTCGCCTATTCTCTATGGCTACACCTTC.

Details on this clone: Other nucleotide sequences in the sample specify the same CDR3. The chain links TRBV5-1 to TRBJ2-1, with 8 bases identical to TRBD1. CDR1 is SGHRS and CDR2 is YFSETQ in the germline V gene. The CDR3 extends over 15 amino acids. The trim removed 0 bases at V and 3 bases at J, leaving 2 bases unmatched. The CDR3 spells CASSLEGTGYNEQFF. The CDR3 nucleotides read TGCGCCAGCAGCTTGGAGGGGACAGGCTACAATGAGCAGTTCTTC.

The chain links TRBV29-1 to TRBJ2-2; D unresolved. The V and J ends lost 0 bases and 2 bases respectively, with 10 bases between them. This CDR3 comprises 15 residues. Germline V gene sequence: CDR1 SQVTM, CDR2 ANQGSEA. The CDR3 here is CSVEDPTLNTGELFF. In DNA form, the CDR3 reads TGCAGCGTTGAAGATCCCACACTAAACACCGGGGAGCTGTTTTTT.

V gene TRBV7-9 combines with J gene TRBJ1-1; TRBD1 might be the D (5 bases). V gave up 1 base and J gave up 4 bases, with 13 bases separating them. Germline CDR1 and CDR2: SEHNR and FQNEAQ (reference sequence). The CDR3 loop spans 15 amino acids. This CDR3 is CASSLGGFDSTEAFF. CDR3 bases: TGTGCCAGCAGCTTAGGGGGCTTTGATAGCACTGAAGCTTTCTTT. Full variable domain (remainder filled in from reference TRBV7-9 and TRBJ1-1): DTGVSQNPRHKITKRGQNVTFRCDPISEHNRLYWYRQTLGQGPEFLTYFQNEAQLEKSRLLSDRFSAERPKGSFSTLEIQRTEQGDSAMYLCASSLGGFDSTEAFFGQGTRLTVV.

The gene calls are TRBV29-1 and TRBJ1-2; TRBD1 agrees at 9 bases. Germline CDR1 is SQVTM and CDR2 is ANQGSEA. With V trimmed by 4 bases and J by 2 bases, 8 bases remained unmatched. The CDR3 is made up of 15 amino acids. The CDR3 region has the DNA TGCAGCGTTGCCAAGGGGACAGGGCTAAACTATGGCTACACCTTC. It encodes CSVAKGTGLNYGYTF. Together with reference TRBV29-1 and TRBJ1-2, the CDR3 gives the full variable domain: SAVISQKPSRDICQRGTSLTIQCQVDSQVTMMFWYRQQPGQSLTLIATANQGSEATYESGFVIDKFPISRPNLTFSTLTVSNMSPEDSSIYLCSVAKGTGLNYGYTFGSGTRLTVV.

The chain carries TRBV9 and TRBJ2-3, with 11 bases lining up with TRBD2. V shed 0 bases and J 2 bases; nucleotides not matched to a gene: 5. The CDR3 covers 17 residues. The germline gives CDR1 SGDLS, CDR2 YYNGEE. This CDR3 is CASSVGGLAGSTDTQYF. DNA of the CDR3: TGTGCCAGCAGCGTAGGAGGACTAGCGGGCTCCACAGATACGCAGTATTTT.

The gene calls are TRBV7-9 and TRBJ1-5, with D possibly matching TRBD1 (6 bases). CDR3 length: 16 amino acids. Trimming removed 5 bases from V and 5 bases from J, with 19 bases in between. The germline gives CDR1 SEHNR, CDR2 FQNEAQ (reference sequence). The CDR3 reads CASSPTDSGPDQPQHF. The CDR3 nucleotides are TGTGCCAGCAGCCCTACGGACAGCGGTCCCGATCAGCCCCAGCATTTT.

V usage is TRBV7-9 and J usage is TRBJ2-3, with TRBD1 identical over 8 bases. Germline CDR1 and CDR2: SEHNR and FQNEAQ (reference sequence). The CDR3 sequence is 14 residues long. Losses at the gene ends were 5 bases for V and 3 bases for J; bases not matched to a gene: 4. CDR3: CASSLTGVTDTQYF. The CDR3 coding sequence is TGTGCCAGCAGCCTGACAGGGGTAACAGATACGCAGTATTTT.

The chain recombines TRBV7-9 with TRBJ2-1; maybe TRBD2 (6 bases). Trimming removed 5 bases at V and 2 bases at J, with 16 bases between. The CDR3 covers 16 residues. The V gene's germline CDR1 is SEHNR and CDR2 FQNEAQ (reference sequence). CDR3 sequence reads: CASSPRGTETYNEQFF. The CDR3 bases are TGTGCCAGCAGCCCACGGGGGACTGAAACCTACAATGAGCAGTTCTTC.

The chain has TRBV6-5 and TRBJ2-2; 12 bases agree with TRBD1. The junction had 6 bases not matched to a gene; V was cut back by 6 bases and J by 7 bases. The CDR3 totals 15 residues. Looked up from germline, CDR1 is MNHEY and CDR2 is SVGAGI. For the CDR3, the DNA is TGTGCCAGCAGAAAGGGACAGGGGGCCGTCGGGGAGCTGTTTTTT. Protein product: CASRKGQGAVGELFF.

The genes are TRBV9 and TRBJ1-3; TRBD1 matches 8 bases. CDR1 SGDLS and CDR2 YYNGEE come from the germline V gene. J lost 1 base, V lost 3 bases, and 3 bases had no gene match. This CDR3 contains 15 residues. In nucleotides, the CDR3 is TGTGCCAGCAGCGGCGGACAGGGTTCTGGAAACACCATATATTTT. Amino acid sequence: CASSGGQGSGNTIYF.

The V call is TRBV5-1, the J call TRBJ2-2, with D perhaps matching TRBD2 (5 bases). Germline V gene data show CDR1 as SGHRS and CDR2 as YFSETQ. This CDR3 has 16 amino acids. With 1 base removed from V and 2 bases from J, the gap between germline ends came to 12 bases. The CDR3 region has the DNA TGCGCCAGCAGCTTGAGCGGAGCCTTAAACACCGGGGAGCTGTTTTTT. Protein sequence: CASSLSGALNTGELFF.

J is TRBJ2-2 and V is TRBV3-1 (or the pseudogene TRBV3-2); the match to TRBD2 covers 7 bases. The CDR3 has 14 residues. Per the germline V gene, CDR1 is LGHDT and CDR2 is YNNKEL (reference sequence). The trim removed 7 bases at V and 0 bases at J, leaving 2 bases unmatched. CDR3: CASMGRANTGELFF. CDR3 bases: TGTGCCAGCATGGGGAGGGCGAACACCGGGGAGCTGTTTTTT.

The chain joins TRBV6-5 to TRBJ1-1; 11 bases are a match to TRBD1. The V and J ends lost 3 bases and 10 bases, in that order; junction bases with no gene match: 7. CDR1 and CDR2 (germline): MNHEY, SVGAGI. The CDR3 length is 14 residues. The CDR3 region has the DNA TGTGCCAGCAGTTATCCAGGGACAGGGGGAACAGCTTTCTTT. Protein sequence: CASSYPGTGGTAFF.

The chain recombines TRBV10-3 with TRBJ1-2; a possible D gene is TRBD1 (5 bases). This CDR3 spans 13 amino acids. V lost 0 bases to trimming and J lost 4 bases, with 6 bases between them. Germline V lookup: CDR1 ENHRY, CDR2 SYGVKD. For the CDR3, the DNA is TGTGCCATCAGTGAGTCAGACAGCTATGGCTACACCTTC. Protein sequence: CAISESDSYGYTF.

The chain combines TRBV9 with TRBJ2-1; D perhaps matches TRBD2 (6 bases). The CDR3 runs to 14 residues. Germline loops: CDR1 SGDLS, CDR2 YYNGEE. V lost 3 bases, J lost 1 base, and 8 bases lay in between. The CDR3 DNA reads TGTGCCAGCAGCGCGGGAGAGTCCTACAATGAGCAGTTCTTC. Translation gives CASSAGESYNEQFF.